Sequencing of this T cell receptor beta chain was carried out in a study of CD8+CD57+ T cells in acquired aplastic anemia. As for the study in general: Sorted cells (CD4+ and CD8+) yielded DNA amounts that averaged roughly 3.5 ug. General study findings and limits: Under 35 was the count of CD8+ CDR3 sequences that patients shared with controls. In CD8+ cells, Simpson's diversity showed no significant difference between patients and controls.

Remarks on this clonotype: The antigen remains undetermined.

The TCR beta profiling, which covered VDJ combination and CDR3 sequence, was carried out using genomic DNA as the template. TCRdb re-derived calls from the reads in MiXCR, one entry per CDR3 protein. The sample has about 270,000 distinct CDR3 sequences; roughly half are singletons. The CDR3 length is 17 residues. Per germline, CDR1 SGHTA and CDR2 FQGNSA. The germline V and J ends were trimmed by 2 bases and 0 bases, with 11 bases remaining between them. This TCR came from a human donor with severe aplastic anemia or a healthy control (not recorded which). This chain links TRBV7-2 with TRBJ2-6, with unresolved D. The specimen was sorted CD4+, CD8+, or CD8+CD57+ T cells (not recorded which) from PBMCs. DNA for the CDR3: TGTGCCAGCAGCTTAAGTCCCAGTACCTCTGGGGCCAACGTCCTGACTTTC. Translation: CASSLSPSTSGANVLTF.